This TCR beta chain comes out of a study of blood T cell repertoires in COVID-19. CDR3 length equals 13 residues. V was pared by 0 bases and J by 5 bases, with 7 bases between. The germline CDR1 and CDR2 sequences are MNHEY and SVGAGI. TCRdb's table, derived via immunoSEQ multiplex PCR, lists solely in-frame clones and lacks some. The table lists about 140,000 clones, over 70% of them singletons, with roughly 1.6% in the top ten. The chain joins TRBV6-5 to TRBJ1-1; D gene uncertain. Sequenced: peripheral blood. The sequence was obtained from a woman in her 50s with acute or convalescent COVID-19. CDR3 sequence (DNA): TGTGCCAGCAGTTACTCGGAGTATACTGAAGCTTTCTTT. Its protein is CASSYSEYTEAFF.